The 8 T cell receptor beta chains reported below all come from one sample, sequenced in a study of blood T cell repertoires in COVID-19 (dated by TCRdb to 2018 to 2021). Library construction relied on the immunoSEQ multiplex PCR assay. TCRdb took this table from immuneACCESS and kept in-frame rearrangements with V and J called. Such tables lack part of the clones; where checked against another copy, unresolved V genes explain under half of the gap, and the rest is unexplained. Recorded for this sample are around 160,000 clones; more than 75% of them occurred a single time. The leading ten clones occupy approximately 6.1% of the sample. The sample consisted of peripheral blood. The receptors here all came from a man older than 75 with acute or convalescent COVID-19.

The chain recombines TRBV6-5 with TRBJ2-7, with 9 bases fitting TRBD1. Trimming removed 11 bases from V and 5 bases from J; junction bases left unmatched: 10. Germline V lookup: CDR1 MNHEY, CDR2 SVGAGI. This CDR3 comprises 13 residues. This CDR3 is CAERQGDPHEQYF. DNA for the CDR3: TGTGCCGAGCGACAGGGGGACCCCCACGAGCAGTACTTC.

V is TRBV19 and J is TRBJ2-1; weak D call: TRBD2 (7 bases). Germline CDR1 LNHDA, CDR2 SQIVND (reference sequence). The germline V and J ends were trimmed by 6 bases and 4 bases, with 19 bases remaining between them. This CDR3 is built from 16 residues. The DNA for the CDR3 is TGTGCCAGTAGCGTGGGGGGCGGGAGAACATACAATGAGCAGTTCTTC. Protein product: CASSVGGGRTYNEQFF.

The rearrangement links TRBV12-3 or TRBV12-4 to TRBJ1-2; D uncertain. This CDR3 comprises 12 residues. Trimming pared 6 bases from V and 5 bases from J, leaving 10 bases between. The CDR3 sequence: CASSAQIYGYTF. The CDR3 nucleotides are TGTGCCAGCAGCGCTCAGATTTATGGCTACACCTTC.

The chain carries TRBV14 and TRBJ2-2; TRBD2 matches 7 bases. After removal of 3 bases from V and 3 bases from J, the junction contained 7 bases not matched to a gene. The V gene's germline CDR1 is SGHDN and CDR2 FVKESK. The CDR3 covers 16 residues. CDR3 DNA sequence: TGTGCCAGCAGCCAGCAGAGCGGGACCCACACCGGGGAGCTGTTTTTT. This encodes CASSQQSGTHTGELFF.

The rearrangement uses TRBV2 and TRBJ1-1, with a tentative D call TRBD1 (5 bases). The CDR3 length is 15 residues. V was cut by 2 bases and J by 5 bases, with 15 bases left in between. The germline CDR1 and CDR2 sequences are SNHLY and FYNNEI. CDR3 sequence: CASSERGGPWTEAFF. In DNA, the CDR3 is TGTGCCAGCAGTGAAAGGGGTGGCCCGTGGACTGAAGCTTTCTTT.

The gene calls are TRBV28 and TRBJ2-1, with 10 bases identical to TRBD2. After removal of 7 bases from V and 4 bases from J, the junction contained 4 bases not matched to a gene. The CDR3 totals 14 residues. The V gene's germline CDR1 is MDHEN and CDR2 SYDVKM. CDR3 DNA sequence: TGTGCCAGCACTAGCGGGAGTTTATACAATGAGCAGTTCTTC. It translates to CASTSGSLYNEQFF.

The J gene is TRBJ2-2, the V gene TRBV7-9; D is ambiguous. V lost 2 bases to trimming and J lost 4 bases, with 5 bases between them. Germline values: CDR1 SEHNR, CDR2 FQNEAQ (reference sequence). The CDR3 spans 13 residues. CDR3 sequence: CASSLFLTGELFF. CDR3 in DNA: TGTGCCAGCAGCTTATTTCTCACCGGGGAGCTGTTTTTT.

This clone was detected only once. CDR3 sequence reads: CASSFGQGQYF. The DNA of the CDR3 is TGTGCCAGCAGTTTTGGACAAGGGCAGTACTTC. The rearrangement joins TRBV12-3 or TRBV12-4 to TRBJ2-7; a possible D gene is TRBD1 (5 bases). CDR3 length: 11 residues. With 3 bases removed from V and 9 bases from J, the gap between germline ends came to 9 bases.